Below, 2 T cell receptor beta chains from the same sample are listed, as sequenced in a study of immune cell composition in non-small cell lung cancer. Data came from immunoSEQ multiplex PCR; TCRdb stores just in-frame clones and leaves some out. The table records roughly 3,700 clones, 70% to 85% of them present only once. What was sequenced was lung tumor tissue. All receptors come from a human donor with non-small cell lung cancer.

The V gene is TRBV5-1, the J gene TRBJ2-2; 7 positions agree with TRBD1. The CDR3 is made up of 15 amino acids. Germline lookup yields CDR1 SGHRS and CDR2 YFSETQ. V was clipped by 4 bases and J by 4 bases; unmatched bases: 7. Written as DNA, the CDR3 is TGCGCCAGCAGCCAGGGGGACAGAACCACCGGGGAGCTGTTTTTT. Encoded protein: CASSQGDRTTGELFF.

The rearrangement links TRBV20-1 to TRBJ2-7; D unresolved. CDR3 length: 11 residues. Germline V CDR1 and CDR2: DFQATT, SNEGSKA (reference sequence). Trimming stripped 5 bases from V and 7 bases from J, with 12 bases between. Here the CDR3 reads CSAPQKWEQYF. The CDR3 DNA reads TGCAGTGCTCCTCAGAAGTGGGAGCAGTACTTC.